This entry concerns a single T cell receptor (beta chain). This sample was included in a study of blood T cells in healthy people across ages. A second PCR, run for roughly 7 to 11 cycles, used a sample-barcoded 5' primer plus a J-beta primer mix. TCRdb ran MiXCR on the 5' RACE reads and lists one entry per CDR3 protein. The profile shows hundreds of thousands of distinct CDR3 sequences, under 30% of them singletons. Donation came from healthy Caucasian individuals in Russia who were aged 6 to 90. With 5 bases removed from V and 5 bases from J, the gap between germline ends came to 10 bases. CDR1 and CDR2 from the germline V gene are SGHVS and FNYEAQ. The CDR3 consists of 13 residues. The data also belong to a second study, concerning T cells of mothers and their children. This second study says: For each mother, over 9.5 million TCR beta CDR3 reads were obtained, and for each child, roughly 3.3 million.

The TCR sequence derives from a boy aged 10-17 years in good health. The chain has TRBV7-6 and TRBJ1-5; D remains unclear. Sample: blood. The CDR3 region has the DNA TGTGCCAGCAGCCGACGGCAGGATCAGCCCCAGCATTTT. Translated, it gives CASSRRQDQPQHF.